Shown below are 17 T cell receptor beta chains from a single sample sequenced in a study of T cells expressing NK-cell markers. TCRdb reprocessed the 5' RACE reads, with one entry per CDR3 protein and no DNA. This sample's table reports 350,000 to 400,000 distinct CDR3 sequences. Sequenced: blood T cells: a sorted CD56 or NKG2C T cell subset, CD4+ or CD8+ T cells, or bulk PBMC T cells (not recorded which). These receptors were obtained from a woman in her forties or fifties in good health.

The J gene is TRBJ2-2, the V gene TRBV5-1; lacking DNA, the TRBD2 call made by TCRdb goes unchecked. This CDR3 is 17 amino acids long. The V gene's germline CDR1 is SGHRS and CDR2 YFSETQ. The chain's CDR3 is CASSPGLAGGGAGELFF. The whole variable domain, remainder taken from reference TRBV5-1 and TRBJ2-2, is KAGVTQTPRYLIKTRGQQVTLSCSPISGHRSVSWYQQTPGQGLQFLFEYFSETQRNKGNFPGRFSGRQFSNSRSEMNVSTLELGDSALYLCASSPGLAGGGAGELFFGEGSRLTVL.

This CDR3 is CASSVEVGGAGVYNEQFF. V usage is TRBV9 and J usage is TRBJ2-1; there is no DNA to check the TCRdb D call of TRBD1. In germline, CDR1 is SGDLS, CDR2 YYNGEE. The CDR3 covers 18 residues.

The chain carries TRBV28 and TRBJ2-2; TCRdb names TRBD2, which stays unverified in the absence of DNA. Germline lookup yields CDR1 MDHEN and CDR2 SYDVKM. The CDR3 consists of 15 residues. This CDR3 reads CASRLGLTNTGELFF. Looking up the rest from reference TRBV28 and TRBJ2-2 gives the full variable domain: DVKVTQSSRYLVKRTGEKVFLECVQDMDHENMFWYRQDPGLGLRLIYFSYDVKMKEKGDIPEGYSVSREKKERFSLILESASTNQTSMYLCASRLGLTNTGELFFGEGSRLTVL.

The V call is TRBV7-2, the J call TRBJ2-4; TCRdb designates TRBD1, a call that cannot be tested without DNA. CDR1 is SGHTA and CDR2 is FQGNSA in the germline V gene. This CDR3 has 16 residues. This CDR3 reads CASSQTGTGAKNIQYF.

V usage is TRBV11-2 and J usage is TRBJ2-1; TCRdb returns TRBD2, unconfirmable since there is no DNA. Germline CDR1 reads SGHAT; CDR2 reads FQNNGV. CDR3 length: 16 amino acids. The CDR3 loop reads CASSSPELAAYNEQFF.

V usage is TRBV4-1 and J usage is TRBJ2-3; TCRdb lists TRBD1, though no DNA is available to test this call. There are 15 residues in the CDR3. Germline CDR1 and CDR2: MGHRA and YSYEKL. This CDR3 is CASSQAFLGEDTQYF.

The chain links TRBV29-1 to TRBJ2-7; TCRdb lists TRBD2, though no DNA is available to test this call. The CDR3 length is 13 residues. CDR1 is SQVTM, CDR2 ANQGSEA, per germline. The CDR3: CSVVGTRKYEQYF.

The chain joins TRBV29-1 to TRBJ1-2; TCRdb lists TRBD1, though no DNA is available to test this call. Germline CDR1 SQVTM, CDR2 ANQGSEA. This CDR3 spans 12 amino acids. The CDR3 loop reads CSVVRGDYGYTF.

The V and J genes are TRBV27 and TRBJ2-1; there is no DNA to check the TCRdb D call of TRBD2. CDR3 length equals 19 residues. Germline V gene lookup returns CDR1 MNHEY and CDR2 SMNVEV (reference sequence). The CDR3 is CASSLFVLPSGGGYNEQFF.

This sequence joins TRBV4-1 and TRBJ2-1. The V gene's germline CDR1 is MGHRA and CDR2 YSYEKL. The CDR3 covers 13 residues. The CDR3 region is CASSQVGEDEQFF.

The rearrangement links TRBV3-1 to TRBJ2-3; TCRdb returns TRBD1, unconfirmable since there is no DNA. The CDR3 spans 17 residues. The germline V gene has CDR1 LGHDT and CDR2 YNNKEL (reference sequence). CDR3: CASSQGWTGAGTDTQYF.

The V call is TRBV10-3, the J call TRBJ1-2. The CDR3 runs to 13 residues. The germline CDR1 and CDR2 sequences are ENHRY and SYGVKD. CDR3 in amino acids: CAISLVGSDGYTF.

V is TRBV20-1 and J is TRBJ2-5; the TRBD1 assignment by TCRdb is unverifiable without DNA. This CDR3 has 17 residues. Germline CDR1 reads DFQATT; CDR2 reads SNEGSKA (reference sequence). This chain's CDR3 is CSARRRGRNSYQETQYF.

The CDR3 sequence: CSVQPGQVNTEAFF. J is TRBJ1-1 and V is TRBV29-1; TCRdb proposes TRBD1, but this gene call is untestable without DNA. There are 14 residues in the CDR3. CDR1 is SQVTM and CDR2 is ANQGSEA in the germline V gene.

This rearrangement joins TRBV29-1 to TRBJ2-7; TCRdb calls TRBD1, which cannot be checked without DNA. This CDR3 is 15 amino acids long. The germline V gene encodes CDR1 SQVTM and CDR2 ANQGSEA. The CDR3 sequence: CSVDGLTGGFYEQYF.

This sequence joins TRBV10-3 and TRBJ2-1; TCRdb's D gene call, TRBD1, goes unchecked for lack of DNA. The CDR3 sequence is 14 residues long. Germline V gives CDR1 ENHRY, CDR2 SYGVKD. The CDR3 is CAITKSQGSGEQFF.

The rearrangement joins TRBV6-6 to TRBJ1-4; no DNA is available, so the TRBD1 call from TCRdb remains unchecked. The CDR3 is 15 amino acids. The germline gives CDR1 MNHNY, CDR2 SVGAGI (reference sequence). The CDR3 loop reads CASSAGQGTNEKLFF.